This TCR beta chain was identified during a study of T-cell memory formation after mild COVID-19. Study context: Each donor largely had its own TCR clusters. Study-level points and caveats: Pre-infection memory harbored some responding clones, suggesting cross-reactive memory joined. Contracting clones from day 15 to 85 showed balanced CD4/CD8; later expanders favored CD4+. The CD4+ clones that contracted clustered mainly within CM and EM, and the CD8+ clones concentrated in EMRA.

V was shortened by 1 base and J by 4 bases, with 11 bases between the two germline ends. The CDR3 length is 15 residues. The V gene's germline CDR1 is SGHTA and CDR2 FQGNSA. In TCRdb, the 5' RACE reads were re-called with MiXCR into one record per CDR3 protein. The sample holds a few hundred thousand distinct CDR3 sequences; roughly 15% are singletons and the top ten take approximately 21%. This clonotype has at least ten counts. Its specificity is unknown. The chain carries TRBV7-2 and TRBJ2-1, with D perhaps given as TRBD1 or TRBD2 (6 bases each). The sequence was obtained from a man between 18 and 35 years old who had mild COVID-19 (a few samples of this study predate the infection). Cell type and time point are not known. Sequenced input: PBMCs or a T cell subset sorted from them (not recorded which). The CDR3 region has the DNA TGTGCCAGCAGCTTAGGCCAGGGGAGGTACAATGAGCAGTTCTTC. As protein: CASSLGQGRYNEQFF.